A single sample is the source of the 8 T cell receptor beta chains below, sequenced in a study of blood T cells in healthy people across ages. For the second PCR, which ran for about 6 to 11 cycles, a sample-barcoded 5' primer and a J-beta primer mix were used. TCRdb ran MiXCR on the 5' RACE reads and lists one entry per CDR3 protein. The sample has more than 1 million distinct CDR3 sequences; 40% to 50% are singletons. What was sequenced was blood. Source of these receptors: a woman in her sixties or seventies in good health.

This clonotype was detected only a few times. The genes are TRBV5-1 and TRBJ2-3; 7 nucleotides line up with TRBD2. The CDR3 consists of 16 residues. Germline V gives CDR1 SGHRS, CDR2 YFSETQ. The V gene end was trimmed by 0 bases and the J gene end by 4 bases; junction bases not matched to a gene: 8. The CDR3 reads CASSLAGGSRADTQYF. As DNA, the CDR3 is TGCGCCAGCAGCTTGGCCGGCGGGAGTAGGGCAGATACGCAGTATTTT.

For the CDR3, the DNA is TGTGCCAGCAGCCCCGACAGGGGAGCAGGTGAAAAACTGTTTTTT. This sequence encodes CASSPDRGAGEKLFF. The rearrangement links TRBV7-2 to TRBJ1-4; 8 bases agree with TRBD1. CDR3 size: 15 residues. Germline V gene data show CDR1 as SGHTA and CDR2 as FQGNSA. J lost 7 bases, V lost 5 bases, and 9 bases had no gene match.

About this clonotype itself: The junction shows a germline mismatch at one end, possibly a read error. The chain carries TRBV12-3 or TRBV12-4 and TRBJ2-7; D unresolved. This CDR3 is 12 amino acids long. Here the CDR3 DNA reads TGTGCCAGCAGTCTCGTGGCCTACGAGCGGTACTTC. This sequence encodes CASSLVAYERYF.

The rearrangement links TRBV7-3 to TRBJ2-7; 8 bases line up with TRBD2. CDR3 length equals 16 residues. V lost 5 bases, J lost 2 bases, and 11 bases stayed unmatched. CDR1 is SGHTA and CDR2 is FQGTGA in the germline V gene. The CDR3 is CASSPNSPGGTYEQYF. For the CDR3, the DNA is TGTGCCAGCAGCCCGAATTCCCCGGGAGGGACCTACGAGCAGTACTTC. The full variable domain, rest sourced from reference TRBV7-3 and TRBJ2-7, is GAGVSQTPSNKVTEKGKYVELRCDPISGHTALYWYRQSLGQGPEFLIYFQGTGAADDSGLPNDRFFAVRPEGSVSTLKIQRTERGDSAVYLCASSPNSPGGTYEQYFGPGTRLTVT.

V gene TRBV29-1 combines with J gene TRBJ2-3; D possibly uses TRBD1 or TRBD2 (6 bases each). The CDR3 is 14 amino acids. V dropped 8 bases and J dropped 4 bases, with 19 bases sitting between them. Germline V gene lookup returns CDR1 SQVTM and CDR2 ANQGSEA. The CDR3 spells CSSQGGQSADTQYF. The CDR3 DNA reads TGCAGCTCCCAAGGGGGGCAGAGCGCAGATACGCAGTATTTT.

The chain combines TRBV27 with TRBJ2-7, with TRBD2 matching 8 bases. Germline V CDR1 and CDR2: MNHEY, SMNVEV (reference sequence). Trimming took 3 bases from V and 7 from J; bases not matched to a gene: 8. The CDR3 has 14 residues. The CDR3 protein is CASSLNGRAREQYF. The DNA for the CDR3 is TGTGCCAGCAGTTTGAACGGGAGGGCCAGGGAGCAGTACTTC.

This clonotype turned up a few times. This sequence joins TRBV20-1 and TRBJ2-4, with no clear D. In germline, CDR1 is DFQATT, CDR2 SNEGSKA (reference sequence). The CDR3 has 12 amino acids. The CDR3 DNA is TGCAGCGCCTTCAGGATTGGGGACATTCAGTACTTC. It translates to CSAFRIGDIQYF.

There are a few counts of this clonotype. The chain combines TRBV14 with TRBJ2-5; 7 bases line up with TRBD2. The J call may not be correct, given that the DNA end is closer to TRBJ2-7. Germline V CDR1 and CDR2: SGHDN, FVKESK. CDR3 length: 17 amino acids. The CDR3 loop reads CASSQENPWDYTYEQYF. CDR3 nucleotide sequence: TGTGCCAGCAGCCAAGAGAACCCCTGGGACTACACCTACGAGCAGTACTTC.